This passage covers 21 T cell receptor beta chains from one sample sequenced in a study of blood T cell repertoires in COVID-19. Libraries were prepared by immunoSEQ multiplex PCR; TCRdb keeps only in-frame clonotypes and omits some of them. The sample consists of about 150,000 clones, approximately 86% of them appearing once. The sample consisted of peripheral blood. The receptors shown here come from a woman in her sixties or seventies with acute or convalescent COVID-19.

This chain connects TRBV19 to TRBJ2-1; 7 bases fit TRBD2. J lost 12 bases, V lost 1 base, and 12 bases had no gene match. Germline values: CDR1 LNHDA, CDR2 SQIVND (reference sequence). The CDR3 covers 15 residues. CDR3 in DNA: TGTGCCAGTAGTATAGTGGCGGGGGAGGAGCGAAGGCAGTTCTTC. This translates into CASSIVAGEERRQFF.

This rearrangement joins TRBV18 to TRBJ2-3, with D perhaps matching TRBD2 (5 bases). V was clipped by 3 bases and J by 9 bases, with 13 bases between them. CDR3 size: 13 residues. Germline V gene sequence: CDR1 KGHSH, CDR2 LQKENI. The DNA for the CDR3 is TGTGCCAGCTCACCCGAAGGAGGCCGCACGCAGTATTTT. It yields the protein CASSPEGGRTQYF.

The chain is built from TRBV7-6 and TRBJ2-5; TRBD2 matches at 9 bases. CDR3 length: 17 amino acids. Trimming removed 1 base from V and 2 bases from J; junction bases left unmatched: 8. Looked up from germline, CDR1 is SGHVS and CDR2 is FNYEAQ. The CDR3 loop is CASSLGIQRGAQETQYF. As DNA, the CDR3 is TGTGCCAGCAGCTTAGGAATTCAGCGGGGGGCACAAGAGACCCAGTACTTC.

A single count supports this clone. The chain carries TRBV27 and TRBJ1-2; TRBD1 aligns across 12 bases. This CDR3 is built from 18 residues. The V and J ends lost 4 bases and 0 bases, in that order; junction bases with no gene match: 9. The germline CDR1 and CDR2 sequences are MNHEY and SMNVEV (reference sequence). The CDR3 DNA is TGTGCCAGCAGTTGGGCGGGGACAGGGGGCATCACTAACTATGGCTACACCTTC. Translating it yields CASSWAGTGGITNYGYTF.

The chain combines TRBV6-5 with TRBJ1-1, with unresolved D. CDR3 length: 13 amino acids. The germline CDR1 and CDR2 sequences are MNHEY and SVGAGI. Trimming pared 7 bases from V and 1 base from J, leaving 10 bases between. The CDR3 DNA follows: TGTGCCAGCACCGAACAAGAGAACACTGAAGCTTTCTTT. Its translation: CASTEQENTEAFF.

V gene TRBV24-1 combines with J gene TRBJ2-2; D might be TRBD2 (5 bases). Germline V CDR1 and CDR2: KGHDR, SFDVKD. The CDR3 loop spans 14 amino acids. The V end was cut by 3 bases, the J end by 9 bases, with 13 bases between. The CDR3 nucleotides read TGTGCCACCAGTGATCAGAGGGTCAGTCGGGAGCTGTTTTTT. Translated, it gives CATSDQRVSRELFF.

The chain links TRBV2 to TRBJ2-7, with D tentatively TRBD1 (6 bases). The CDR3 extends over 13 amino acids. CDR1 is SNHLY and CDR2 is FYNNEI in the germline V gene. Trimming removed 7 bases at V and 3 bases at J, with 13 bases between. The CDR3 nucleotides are TGTGCCAGCACTCTACGGGACATCTACGAGCAGTACTTC. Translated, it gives CASTLRDIYEQYF.

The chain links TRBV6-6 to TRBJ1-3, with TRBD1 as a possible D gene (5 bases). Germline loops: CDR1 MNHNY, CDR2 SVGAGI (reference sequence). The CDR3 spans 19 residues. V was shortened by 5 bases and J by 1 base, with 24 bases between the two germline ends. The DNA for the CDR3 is TGTGCCAGCAGTCCACGACAGAGCACCATCCCCAGGTCTGGAAACACCATATATTTT. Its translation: CASSPRQSTIPRSGNTIYF.

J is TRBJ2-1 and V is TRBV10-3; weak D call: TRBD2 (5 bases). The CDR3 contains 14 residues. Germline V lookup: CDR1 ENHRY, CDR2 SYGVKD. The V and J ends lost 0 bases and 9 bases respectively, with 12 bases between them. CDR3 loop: CAISESTSGLEQFF. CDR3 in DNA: TGTGCCATCAGTGAGTCAACTAGTGGGCTTGAGCAGTTCTTC.

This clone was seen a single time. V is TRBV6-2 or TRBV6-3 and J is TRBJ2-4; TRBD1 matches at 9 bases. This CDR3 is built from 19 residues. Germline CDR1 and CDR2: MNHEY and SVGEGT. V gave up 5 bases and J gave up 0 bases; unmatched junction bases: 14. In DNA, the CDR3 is TGTGCCAGCAGTAAAAGGACAGGGGACAACGGGGTAGCCAAAAACATTCAGTACTTC. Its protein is CASSKRTGDNGVAKNIQYF.

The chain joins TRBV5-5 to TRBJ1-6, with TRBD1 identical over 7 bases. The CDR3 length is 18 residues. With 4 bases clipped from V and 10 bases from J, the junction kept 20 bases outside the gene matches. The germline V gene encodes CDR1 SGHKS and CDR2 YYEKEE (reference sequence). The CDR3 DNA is TGTGCCAGCAGCCCCGATCATTACAGGGGAACAAGAACCTCACCCCTCCACTTT. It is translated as CASSPDHYRGTRTSPLHF.

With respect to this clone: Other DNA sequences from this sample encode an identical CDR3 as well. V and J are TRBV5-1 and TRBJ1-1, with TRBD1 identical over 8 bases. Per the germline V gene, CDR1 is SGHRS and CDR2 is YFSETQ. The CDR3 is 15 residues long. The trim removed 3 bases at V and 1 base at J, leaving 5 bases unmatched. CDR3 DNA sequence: TGCGCCAGCAGCTACCTACAGGGGGGGAACACTGAAGCTTTCTTT. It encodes CASSYLQGGNTEAFF.

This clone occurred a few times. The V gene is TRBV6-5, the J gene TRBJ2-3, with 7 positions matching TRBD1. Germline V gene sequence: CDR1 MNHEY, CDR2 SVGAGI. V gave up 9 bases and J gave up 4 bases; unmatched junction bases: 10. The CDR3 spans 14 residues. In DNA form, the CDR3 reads TGTGCCAGTCGGGACAGCGGATGGTCAGATACGCAGTATTTT. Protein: CASRDSGWSDTQYF.

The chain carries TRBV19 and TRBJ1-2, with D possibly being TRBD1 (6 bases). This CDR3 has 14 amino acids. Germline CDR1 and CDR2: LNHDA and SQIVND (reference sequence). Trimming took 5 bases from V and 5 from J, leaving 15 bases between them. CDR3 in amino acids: CASSPGQAKYGYTF. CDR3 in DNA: TGTGCCAGTAGTCCGGGACAAGCAAAATATGGCTACACCTTC.

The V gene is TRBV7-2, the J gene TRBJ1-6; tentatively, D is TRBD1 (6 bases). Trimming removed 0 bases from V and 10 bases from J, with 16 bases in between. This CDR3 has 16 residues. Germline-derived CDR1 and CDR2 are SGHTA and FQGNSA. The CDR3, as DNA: TGTGCCAGCAGCTTAGCCCGGGGGGCGGGTCGGTCACCCCTCCACTTT. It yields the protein CASSLARGAGRSPLHF.

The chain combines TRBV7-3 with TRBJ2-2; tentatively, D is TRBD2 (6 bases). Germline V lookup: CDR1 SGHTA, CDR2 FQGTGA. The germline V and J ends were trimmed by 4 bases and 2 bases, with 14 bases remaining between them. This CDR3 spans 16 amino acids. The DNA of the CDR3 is TGTGCCAGCAGCTCTGTTGCTAGCGTAAACACCGGGGAGCTGTTTTTT. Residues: CASSSVASVNTGELFF.

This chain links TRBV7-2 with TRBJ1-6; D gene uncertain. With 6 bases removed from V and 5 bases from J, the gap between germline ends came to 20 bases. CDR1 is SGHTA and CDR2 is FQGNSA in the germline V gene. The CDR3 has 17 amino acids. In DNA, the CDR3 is TGTGCCAGCAGAGAAAGACCTACGGGGATAAATAATTCACCCCTCCACTTT. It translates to CASRERPTGINNSPLHF.

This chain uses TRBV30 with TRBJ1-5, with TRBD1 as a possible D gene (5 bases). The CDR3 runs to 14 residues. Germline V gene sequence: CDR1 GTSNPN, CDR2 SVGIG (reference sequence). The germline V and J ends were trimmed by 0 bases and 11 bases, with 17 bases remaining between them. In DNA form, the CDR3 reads TGTGCCTGGAGTGTAGGTCCAATGGGGCTGTCCCAGCATTTT. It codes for CAWSVGPMGLSQHF.

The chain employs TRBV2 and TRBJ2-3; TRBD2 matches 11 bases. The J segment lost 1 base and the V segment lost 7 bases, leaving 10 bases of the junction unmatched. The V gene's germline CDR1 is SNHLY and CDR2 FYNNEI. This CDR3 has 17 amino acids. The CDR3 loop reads CASIRELAGAGTDTQYF. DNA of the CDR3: TGTGCCAGCATCCGAGAACTAGCGGGGGCCGGCACAGATACGCAGTATTTT.

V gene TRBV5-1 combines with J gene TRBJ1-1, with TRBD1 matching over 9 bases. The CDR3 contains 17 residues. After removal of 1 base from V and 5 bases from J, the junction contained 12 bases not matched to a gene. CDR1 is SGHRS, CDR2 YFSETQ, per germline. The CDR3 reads CASSLNRDRETRTEAFF. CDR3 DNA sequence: TGCGCCAGCAGCTTGAACCGGGACAGGGAAACTAGGACTGAAGCTTTCTTT.

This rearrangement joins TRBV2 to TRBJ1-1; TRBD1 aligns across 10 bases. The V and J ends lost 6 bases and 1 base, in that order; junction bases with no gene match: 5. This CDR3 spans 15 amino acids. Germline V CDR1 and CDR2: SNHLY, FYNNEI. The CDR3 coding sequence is TGTGCCAGCAGCGCCCGGACAGGGGGGAACACTGAAGCTTTCTTT. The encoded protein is CASSARTGGNTEAFF. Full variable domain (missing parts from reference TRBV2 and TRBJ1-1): EPEVTQTPSHQVTQMGQEVILRCVPISNHLYFYWYRQILGQKVEFLVSFYNNEISEKSEIFDDQFSVERPDGSNFTLKIRSTKLEDSAMYFCASSARTGGNTEAFFGQGTRLTVV.